Presented here are 3 T cell receptor beta chains from one specimen sequenced in a study of blood T cell repertoires in COVID-19. TCRdb's table, derived via immunoSEQ multiplex PCR, lists solely in-frame clones and lacks some. The table includes more than 150,000 clones, about 86% detected once. The sequenced sample was peripheral blood. The receptors shown here come from a man aged 45-65 years with active or convalescent COVID-19.

The chain employs TRBV29-1 and TRBJ2-7, with 12 bases aligning to TRBD1. From germline, CDR1 is SQVTM and CDR2 ANQGSEA. This CDR3 contains 14 residues. V shed 3 bases, J shed 7 bases, and the junction held 7 bases outside the gene matches. CDR3 DNA: TGCAGCGTTGAGGGGGGACAGGGGGCGCGGGAGCAGTACTTC. Protein sequence: CSVEGGQGAREQYF.

The CDR3 spells CATSRGQGAIQPQHF. CDR3 DNA: TGTGCCACCAGTCGAGGTCAGGGGGCGATTCAGCCCCAGCATTTT. The chain joins TRBV15 to TRBJ1-5; 8 bases fit TRBD1. V was clipped by 6 bases and J by 6 bases; unmatched bases: 10. Germline CDR1 is LNHNV and CDR2 is YYDKDF (reference sequence). The CDR3 is 15 residues long. Looking up the rest from reference TRBV15 and TRBJ1-5 gives the full variable domain: DAMVIQNPRYQVTQFGKPVTLSCSQTLNHNVMYWYQQKSSQAPKLLFHYYDKDFNNEADTPDNFQSRRPNTSFCFLDIRSPGLGDTAMYLCATSRGQGAIQPQHFGDGTRLSIL.

The chain combines TRBV6-5 with TRBJ2-2, with D perhaps TRBD1 (7 bases). The V end lost 0 bases, the J end lost 6 bases, and 8 bases lay between the germline ends. Germline values: CDR1 MNHEY, CDR2 SVGAGI. The CDR3 runs 14 residues. CDR3 region: CASSYSRGAGELFF. The CDR3 coding sequence is TGTGCCAGCAGTTACTCCAGGGGGGCCGGGGAGCTGTTTTTT.